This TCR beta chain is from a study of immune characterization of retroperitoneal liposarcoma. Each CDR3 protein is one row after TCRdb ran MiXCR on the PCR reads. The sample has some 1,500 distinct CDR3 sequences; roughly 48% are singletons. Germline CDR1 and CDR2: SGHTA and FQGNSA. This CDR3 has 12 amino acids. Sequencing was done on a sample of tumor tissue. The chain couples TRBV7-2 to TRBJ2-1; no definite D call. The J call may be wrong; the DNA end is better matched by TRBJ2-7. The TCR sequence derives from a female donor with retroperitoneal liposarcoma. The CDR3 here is CASSLGYYEQYF. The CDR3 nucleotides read TGTGCCAGCAGCTTAGGATATTACGAGCAGTACTTC.